A single sample gave rise to the 4 T cell receptor beta chains below, sequenced in a study of CD8 T cells in Susac syndrome. It was with random hexamers that roughly 0.45 to 1 ug RNA was reverse transcribed. TCRdb analysed the immunoSEQ multiplex PCR reads with MiXCR anew, one entry per CDR3 protein. The sample carries 75,000 to 100,000 distinct CDR3 sequences, roughly 94% recorded once. Sample: CD8+ T cells from PBMCs. Every receptor here comes from a human donor with Susac syndrome.

This clonotype came up a few times. The chain carries TRBV4-2 and TRBJ1-1; 7 positions match TRBD1. The CDR3 covers 12 residues. V was pared by 4 bases and J by 8 bases, with 4 bases of the junction left unmatched. CDR1 and CDR2 from the germline V gene are LGHNA and YNFKEQ. The CDR3 DNA sequence: TGTGCCAGCAGCCTTGGGACAGCCGAAGCTTTCTTT. This sequence encodes CASSLGTAEAFF.

The chain has TRBV7-9 and TRBJ1-1; D unclear. Trimming pared 5 bases from V and 4 bases from J, leaving 8 bases between. The CDR3 sequence is 12 residues long. Germline V lookup: CDR1 SEHNR, CDR2 FQNEAQ (reference sequence). The CDR3 DNA is TGTGCCAGCAGCGCTTCTTTCACTGAAGCTTTCTTT. Its protein is CASSASFTEAFF.

The rearrangement uses TRBV6-5 and TRBJ2-6; TRBD1 matches 7 bases. V lost 5 bases, J lost 5 bases, and 9 bases stayed unmatched. CDR1 and CDR2 (germline): MNHEY, SVGAGI. The length of the CDR3 is 16 residues. The chain's CDR3 is CASSTSTGKRANVLTF. DNA of the CDR3: TGTGCCAGCAGTACCTCGACAGGGAAGAGGGCCAACGTCCTGACTTTC.

V usage is TRBV20-1 and J usage is TRBJ2-1, with D possibly matching TRBD1 (6 bases). CDR3 length: 14 amino acids. V lost 2 bases, J lost 6 bases, and 14 bases lay in between. In germline, CDR1 is DFQATT, CDR2 SNEGSKA (reference sequence). The CDR3: CSARPRDNANEQFF. In nucleotides, the CDR3 is TGCAGTGCTAGACCCCGGGACAATGCCAATGAGCAGTTCTTC.